The present T cell receptor beta chain was sequenced within a study of T cells after yellow fever vaccination. The study made its TCR cDNA through 5'RACE template switching. That step introduced a universal primer site along with UMIs. TCRdb recomputed calls from the 5' RACE reads with MiXCR, one row per CDR3 protein. The table includes 130,000 or so distinct CDR3 sequences, nearly 15% detected once. This CDR3 spans 15 amino acids. CDR1 and CDR2 from the germline V gene are WSHSY and SAAADI. Trimming took off 2 bases at V and 0 bases at J, with 8 bases between the two ends. This clonotype was observed at least ten times.

The sequenced sample was CD8+ T cells sorted from PBMCs, obtained 5 days after the yellow fever booster vaccination. The V gene is TRBV10-2, the J gene TRBJ2-4; D remains unclear. The sequence was obtained from a man between 18 and 35 years old who received the YFV17D yellow fever vaccine. The CDR3 DNA sequence: TGCGCCAGCAGTGAGACCGAGCTAGCCAAAAACATTCAGTACTTC. Its translation is CASSETELAKNIQYF.